One and the same sample provided the 23 T cell receptor beta chains below, sequenced in a study of blood T cell repertoires in COVID-19. Clones were read by immunoSEQ multiplex PCR, and TCRdb kept only the in-frame ones, dropping some. The table has about 130,000 clones, almost 80% seen once; the top ten hold roughly 11%. The sequenced sample consisted of peripheral blood. The receptors shown here come from a man aged 55 to 69 who had recovered from COVID-19.

The chain is built from TRBV11-3 and TRBJ2-2, with D maybe TRBD1 (5 bases). The CDR3 has 15 residues. The V end was cut by 3 bases, the J end by 0 bases, with 8 bases between. Germline assignment: CDR1 SGHNT and CDR2 YENEEA. CDR3 nucleotide sequence: TGTGCCAGCAGCTTGGCAGGGCCGAACACCGGGGAGCTGTTTTTT. This translates into CASSLAGPNTGELFF. Full variable domain (outside the CDR3, taken from reference TRBV11-3 and TRBJ2-2): EAGVVQSPRYKIIEKKQPVAFWCNPISGHNTLYWYLQNLGQGPELLIRYENEEAVDDSQLPKDRFSAERLKGVDSTLKIQPAELGDSAVYLCASSLAGPNTGELFFGEGSRLTVL.

This sequence joins TRBV4-3 and TRBJ2-1, with 11 bases lining up with TRBD2. J was trimmed by 0 bases and V by 0 bases; bases with no gene match: 7. The V gene's germline CDR1 is LGHNA and CDR2 YSLEER. The CDR3 is 19 amino acids. Here the CDR3 reads CASSQDRGLAATSYNEQFF. The CDR3 nucleotides read TGCGCCAGCAGCCAAGATCGGGGACTAGCGGCGACCTCCTACAATGAGCAGTTCTTC.

Only one count was recorded for this clone. The V gene is TRBV5-6, the J gene TRBJ2-2, with 12 bases aligning to TRBD2. Germline CDR1 reads SGHDT; CDR2 reads YYEEEE. Unmatched junction bases numbered 8, after V lost 3 bases and J lost 5 bases. This CDR3 is built from 17 residues. In nucleotides, the CDR3 is TGTGCCAGCAGCTCGCGACTAGCGGGAGCCCGAACCGGGGAGCTGTTTTTT. Translation gives CASSSRLAGARTGELFF.

There are a few counts of this clone. This chain uses TRBV28 with TRBJ2-7; perhaps TRBD1 as D (7 bases). V gave up 0 bases and J gave up 6 bases, with 12 bases separating them. The CDR3 is 14 residues long. The V gene's germline CDR1 is MDHEN and CDR2 SYDVKM. The CDR3 region has the DNA TGTGCCAGCAGTTTATGGAACAGGGGAGGCGAGCAGTACTTC. Its translation is CASSLWNRGGEQYF.

This clone was picked up one time. The chain combines TRBV28 with TRBJ1-5, with TRBD1 as a possible D gene (6 bases). The length of the CDR3 is 14 residues. Germline V CDR1 and CDR2: MDHEN, SYDVKM. V lost 2 bases, J lost 6 bases, and 11 bases lay in between. In nucleotides, the CDR3 is TGTGCCAGCAGTTTACGGCAGGGGAGTCAGCCCCAGCATTTT. Its protein is CASSLRQGSQPQHF.

The chain couples TRBV5-5 to TRBJ2-1, with D possibly TRBD1 on 5 matching bases. The germline gives CDR1 SGHKS, CDR2 YYEKEE (reference sequence). V was cut by 0 bases and J by 4 bases, with 14 bases left in between. This CDR3 is built from 16 residues. The CDR3 here is CASSLEGPPPYNEQFF. The CDR3, as DNA: TGTGCCAGCAGCTTGGAGGGGCCCCCCCCTTACAATGAGCAGTTCTTC. Complete variable domain (other parts from reference TRBV5-5 and TRBJ2-1): DAGVTQSPTHLIKTRGQQVTLRCSPISGHKSVSWYQQVLGQGPQFIFQYYEKEERGRGNFPDRFSARQFPNYSSELNVNALLLGDSALYLCASSLEGPPPYNEQFFGPGTRLTVL.

The chain uses TRBV5-1 and TRBJ1-2, with D tentatively TRBD1 (5 bases). V was trimmed by 5 bases and J by 4 bases, leaving 15 bases between them. The CDR3 sequence is 14 residues long. Germline-derived CDR1 and CDR2 are SGHRS and YFSETQ. CDR3 DNA: TGCGCCAGCAGGACGGGTCCAGACAGCTATGGCTACACCTTC. This gives the protein CASRTGPDSYGYTF.

The chain is built from TRBV6-2 or TRBV6-3 and TRBJ2-2; no reliable D call. V gave up 1 base and J gave up 2 bases, with 11 bases separating them. Germline CDR1 reads MNHEY; CDR2 reads SVGEGT. There are 16 residues in the CDR3. The CDR3 sequence: CASSYLGQRNTGELFF. The CDR3 DNA reads as TGTGCCAGCAGTTACTTAGGTCAGCGAAACACCGGGGAGCTGTTTTTT.

This clone was seen a single time. This chain links TRBV27 with TRBJ1-6; D is undetermined. Germline-derived CDR1 and CDR2 are MNHEY and SMNVEV (reference sequence). CDR3 length: 17 residues. Trimming removed 6 bases at V and 0 bases at J, with 15 bases between. CDR3 in DNA: TGTGCCAGCAGCTTAACAGTCGTGAGCTCCTATAATTCACCCCTCCACTTT. Residues: CASSLTVVSSYNSPLHF.

This clone was observed once. V gene TRBV18 combines with J gene TRBJ1-1; D is perhaps TRBD1 (5 bases). The CDR3 is 13 amino acids. V lost 5 bases, J lost 9 bases, and 16 bases lay in between. Germline V gene lookup returns CDR1 KGHSH and CDR2 LQKENI. CDR3 amino acids: CASSIEQEAKAFF. CDR3 sequence (DNA): TGTGCCAGCTCAATCGAACAGGAAGCCAAAGCTTTCTTT.

This sequence joins TRBV7-2 and TRBJ2-7, with a tentative D call TRBD2 (6 bases). V lost 1 base and J lost 1, with 8 bases in between. The CDR3 is 14 residues long. Germline V gene lookup returns CDR1 SGHTA and CDR2 FQGNSA. The CDR3 DNA reads TGTGCCAGCAGCTTAGGGCGGGAATCCTACGAGCAGTACTTC. Translating it yields CASSLGRESYEQYF. Based on the CDR3 plus reference TRBV7-2 and TRBJ2-7, the full variable domain is GAGVSQSPSNKVTEKGKDVELRCDPISGHTALYWYRQSLGQGLEFLIYFQGNSAPDKSGLPSDRFSAERTGGSVSTLTIQRTQQEDSAVYLCASSLGRESYEQYFGPGTRLTVT.

This chain joins TRBV3-1 (or the pseudogene TRBV3-2) and TRBJ1-3; D gene ambiguous. Trimming took off 1 base at V and 3 bases at J, with 10 bases between the two ends. Germline assignment: CDR1 LGHDT and CDR2 YNNKEL (reference sequence). CDR3 length: 15 amino acids. The CDR3 nucleotides read TGTGCCAGCAGCCAAGGGGCAGTAGTTGGAAACACCATATATTTT. Residues: CASSQGAVVGNTIYF.

This clone occurred a few times. CDR3: CASSLEASGRAGETQYF. The CDR3 coding sequence is TGTGCCAGCAGCTTAGAGGCTAGCGGGAGGGCCGGAGAGACCCAGTACTTC. The rearrangement links TRBV7-2 to TRBJ2-5; 12 bases fit TRBD2. Germline loops: CDR1 SGHTA, CDR2 FQGNSA. The CDR3 consists of 17 residues. Trimming at V came to 1 base and at J to 4 bases, leaving 7 bases not matched to a gene.

This clone was detected only a few times. J is TRBJ2-3 and V is TRBV7-9; D perhaps matches TRBD2 (5 bases). V lost 4 bases and J lost 7, with 12 bases in between. Germline CDR1 is SEHNR and CDR2 is FQNEAQ (reference sequence). This CDR3 has 13 residues. CDR3 residues: CASSSAGRHTQYF. DNA for the CDR3: TGTGCCAGCAGCTCGGCGGGCCGACATACGCAGTATTTT.

The CDR3 spells CASSLENTEAFF. In DNA, the CDR3 is TGTGCCAGTAGCCTAGAGAACACTGAAGCTTTCTTT. The chain joins TRBV19 to TRBJ1-1; no definite D call. Germline V gene lookup returns CDR1 LNHDA and CDR2 SQIVND (reference sequence). CDR3 length: 12 residues. Trimming cost V 6 bases and J 1 base, with 6 bases left between them.

The chain is built from TRBV9 and TRBJ2-7, with 7 bases identical to TRBD2. The CDR3 sequence is 15 residues long. Germline lookup yields CDR1 SGDLS and CDR2 YYNGEE. V was clipped by 4 bases and J by 1 base; unmatched bases: 8. The CDR3 reads CASSPRGAGSYEQYF. The DNA for the CDR3 is TGTGCCAGCAGCCCCCGGGGAGCGGGGTCCTACGAGCAGTACTTC.

The chain combines TRBV7-9 with TRBJ2-7; 7 bases line up with TRBD1. With V trimmed by 4 bases and J by 1 base, 13 bases remained unmatched. The CDR3 length is 17 residues. Looked up from germline, CDR1 is SEHNR and CDR2 is FQNEAQ (reference sequence). CDR3 DNA sequence: TGTGCCAGCAGCTCGAACCCGGGACAGAGAGATTCCTACGAGCAGTACTTC. Translation gives CASSSNPGQRDSYEQYF. Full variable domain (remainder filled in from reference TRBV7-9 and TRBJ2-7): DTGVSQNPRHKITKRGQNVTFRCDPISEHNRLYWYRQTLGQGPEFLTYFQNEAQLEKSRLLSDRFSAERPKGSFSTLEIQRTEQGDSAMYLCASSSNPGQRDSYEQYFGPGTRLTVT.

This chain links TRBV28 with TRBJ2-7, with a possible D match to TRBD1 (6 bases). CDR3 size: 18 residues. Germline V gives CDR1 MDHEN, CDR2 SYDVKM. The V end lost 3 bases, the J end lost 1 base, and 22 bases lay between the germline ends. The CDR3: CASSFTHRVPRSSYEQYF. The CDR3 coding sequence is TGTGCCAGCAGTTTTACGCACAGGGTCCCTAGATCGTCCTACGAGCAGTACTTC.

This clone was seen only a few times. The rearrangement links TRBV7-2 to TRBJ2-7, with TRBD1 identical over 7 bases. This CDR3 has 14 residues. Germline CDR1 SGHTA, CDR2 FQGNSA. V gave up 1 base and J gave up 3 bases; unmatched junction bases: 3. DNA for the CDR3: TGTGCCAGCAGCTTAGACGCAGGGGGCTACGAGCAGTACTTC. It codes for CASSLDAGGYEQYF.

This clone was counted only a few times. V usage is TRBV14 and J usage is TRBJ2-1, with 9 positions matching TRBD2. The CDR3 runs to 15 residues. The V segment lost 3 bases and the J segment 10 bases; nucleotides outside the gene matches: 10. Germline-derived CDR1 and CDR2 are SGHDN and FVKESK. CDR3 nucleotides: TGTGCCAGCAGCCATCTTCTAGCGGGGAGGAGAGAGCAGTTCTTC. Protein: CASSHLLAGRREQFF. Combining the CDR3 with reference TRBV14 and TRBJ2-1 gives the whole variable domain EAGVTQFPSHSVIEKGQTVTLRCDPISGHDNLYWYRRVMGKEIKFLLHFVKESKQDESGMPNNRFLAERTGGTYSTLKVQPAELEDSGVYFCASSHLLAGRREQFFGPGTRLTVL.

The chain recombines TRBV11-2 with TRBJ1-1, with 9 bases identical to TRBD1. This CDR3 is built from 14 residues. Germline V gene lookup returns CDR1 SGHAT and CDR2 FQNNGV. With 4 bases clipped from V and 5 bases from J, the junction kept 5 bases outside the gene matches. CDR3 DNA sequence: TGTGCCAGCAGCTGGGGACAGGGAAGGACTGAAGCTTTCTTT. This gives the protein CASSWGQGRTEAFF.

This clone was seen just once. The chain links TRBV3-1 (or the pseudogene TRBV3-2) to TRBJ2-3, with 10 bases lining up with TRBD2. CDR1 is LGHDT, CDR2 YNNKEL, per germline (reference sequence). V was clipped by 4 bases and J by 6 bases; unmatched bases: 7. The CDR3 has 15 residues. CDR3: CASSPLAGAGDTQYF. DNA of the CDR3: TGTGCCAGCAGCCCTCTAGCGGGGGCCGGGGATACGCAGTATTTT.

The V gene is TRBV9, the J gene TRBJ1-4; a possible D gene is TRBD1 (6 bases). The CDR3 length is 16 residues. V was shortened by 4 bases and J by 0 bases, with 13 bases between the two germline ends. Germline assignment: CDR1 SGDLS and CDR2 YYNGEE. The CDR3 DNA reads as TGTGCCAGCAGCTTAAACGGACAGACAACTAATGAAAAACTGTTTTTT. Protein sequence: CASSLNGQTTNEKLFF.